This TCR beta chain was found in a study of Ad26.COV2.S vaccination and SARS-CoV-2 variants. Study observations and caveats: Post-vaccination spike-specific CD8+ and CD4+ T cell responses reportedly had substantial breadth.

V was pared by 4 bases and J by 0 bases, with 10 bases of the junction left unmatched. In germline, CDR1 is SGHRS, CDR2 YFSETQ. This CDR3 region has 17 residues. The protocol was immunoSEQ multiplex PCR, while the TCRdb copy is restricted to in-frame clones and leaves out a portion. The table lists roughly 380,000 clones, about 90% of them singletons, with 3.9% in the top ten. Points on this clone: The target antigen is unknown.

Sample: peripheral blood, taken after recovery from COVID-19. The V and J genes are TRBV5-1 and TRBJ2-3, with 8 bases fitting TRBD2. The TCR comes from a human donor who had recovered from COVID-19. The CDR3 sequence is CASSAIGGEVSTDTQYF. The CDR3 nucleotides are TGCGCCAGCAGCGCTATCGGGGGGGAAGTTAGCACAGATACGCAGTATTTT.